The 20 T cell receptor beta chains below all came from one sample that was sequenced in a study of T cells expressing NK-cell markers. TCRdb re-called the 5' RACE reads and catalogs CDR3 proteins one per entry, DNA excluded. In total, the table holds about 440,000 distinct CDR3 sequences. Sequenced material: blood T cells: a sorted CD56 or NKG2C T cell subset, CD4+ or CD8+ T cells, or bulk PBMC T cells (not recorded which). These TCRs come from a woman between 18 and 70 years old in good health.

V and J are TRBV4-1 and TRBJ2-1; the D call of TRBD2 rests on TCRdb alone, since no DNA is present to check it. CDR3 length equals 16 residues. Germline CDR1 reads MGHRA; CDR2 reads YSYEKL. CDR3 amino acids: CANSQDGGGPYNEQFF.

This chain connects TRBV20-1 to TRBJ2-2; TCRdb designates TRBD1, a call that cannot be tested without DNA. The CDR3 runs to 15 residues. Germline V gene sequence: CDR1 DFQATT, CDR2 SNEGSKA (reference sequence). The CDR3 sequence: CSAAAQGAGTGELFF.

This chain links TRBV7-2 with TRBJ2-2; no DNA is available, so the TRBD2 call from TCRdb remains unchecked. The CDR3 loop spans 16 amino acids. CDR1 and CDR2 (germline): SGHTA, FQGNSA. This CDR3 reads CASSSRTSGKTGELFF.

The chain recombines TRBV7-2 with TRBJ1-2. Germline values: CDR1 SGHTA, CDR2 FQGNSA. This CDR3 is 15 amino acids long. The CDR3 sequence is CASSLGPVQNYGYTF.

The chain has TRBV24-1 and TRBJ2-3; TCRdb lists TRBD1, though no DNA is available to test this call. The V gene's germline CDR1 is KGHDR and CDR2 SFDVKD. The CDR3 length is 14 residues. CDR3 residues: CAIRPSGKSDTQYF.

The chain recombines TRBV7-2 with TRBJ2-4; TCRdb picks TRBD1, but there is no DNA to check that call. There are 14 residues in the CDR3. Per germline, CDR1 SGHTA and CDR2 FQGNSA. The CDR3 is CASTPYLAKNIQYF.

The chain uses TRBV20-1 and TRBJ1-1; as DNA is missing, the TRBD1 call by TCRdb cannot be tested. Germline CDR1 DFQATT, CDR2 SNEGSKA (reference sequence). This CDR3 has 15 residues. CDR3 residues: CSARGARGRGTEAFF.

The chain joins TRBV2 to TRBJ2-3; the TCRdb call, TRBD2, lacks DNA for checking. CDR1 is SNHLY and CDR2 is FYNNEI in the germline V gene. The CDR3 has 14 amino acids. CDR3 sequence: CASLRGGVTDTQYF.

The J gene is TRBJ2-3, the V gene TRBV9; TCRdb selects TRBD2, and the lack of DNA leaves this call unchecked. This CDR3 is 18 amino acids long. Germline lookup yields CDR1 SGDLS and CDR2 YYNGEE. CDR3 loop: CASSALTSGGSLTDTQYF.

The chain employs TRBV12-3 or TRBV12-4 and TRBJ2-1; the D gene TCRdb calls, TRBD2, cannot be checked with no DNA. This CDR3 contains 17 residues. This CDR3 reads CASSPPRLAENYNEQFF.

The V gene is TRBV25-1, the J gene TRBJ1-3. Germline lookup yields CDR1 MGHDK and CDR2 SYGVNS. This CDR3 has 13 residues. The chain's CDR3 is CASSAPFGNTIYF.

V gene TRBV20-1 combines with J gene TRBJ2-3; TCRdb's D call of TRBD2 is untestable without DNA. Germline CDR1 is DFQATT and CDR2 is SNEGSKA (reference sequence). This CDR3 spans 16 amino acids. This chain's CDR3 is CSVYSDLAGSTDTQYF.

This chain joins TRBV12-3 or TRBV12-4 and TRBJ2-1. The CDR3 has 13 residues. The CDR3 loop reads CASSLVPLNEQFF.

The chain links TRBV7-7 to TRBJ2-1; without DNA, the TCRdb call of TRBD2 cannot be checked. Germline values: CDR1 SSHAT, CDR2 FNYEAQ (reference sequence). CDR3 length: 15 residues. This CDR3 is CASSSGDFPYNEQFF.

The rearrangement uses TRBV7-2 and TRBJ1-1; TCRdb designates TRBD1, a call that cannot be tested without DNA. Looked up from germline, CDR1 is SGHTA and CDR2 is FQGNSA. The CDR3 extends over 16 amino acids. CDR3: CASSLVGTGAHTEAFF. The full variable domain, rest sourced from reference TRBV7-2 and TRBJ1-1, is GAGVSQSPSNKVTEKGKDVELRCDPISGHTALYWYRQSLGQGLEFLIYFQGNSAPDKSGLPSDRFSAERTGGSVSTLTIQRTQQEDSAVYLCASSLVGTGAHTEAFFGQGTRLTVV.

The rearrangement links TRBV3-1 to TRBJ2-1; the D call of TRBD2 rests on TCRdb alone, since no DNA is present to check it. CDR1 LGHDT and CDR2 YNNKEL come from the germline V gene (reference sequence). This CDR3 spans 16 amino acids. This CDR3 is CASSRQSLAGGGEQFF.

The chain recombines TRBV24-1 with TRBJ2-1. This CDR3 comprises 13 residues. The germline gives CDR1 KGHDR, CDR2 SFDVKD. CDR3: CATSDFPHNEQFF.

The genes are TRBV29-1 and TRBJ1-4. The CDR3 is 12 amino acids. The germline V gene has CDR1 SQVTM and CDR2 ANQGSEA. CDR3 amino acids: CSAEIPNEKLFF.

This chain uses TRBV7-9 with TRBJ2-1; TCRdb gives TRBD2 as the D gene, but with no DNA this cannot be confirmed. Germline V lookup: CDR1 SEHNR, CDR2 FQNEAQ (reference sequence). CDR3 length equals 16 residues. Here the CDR3 reads CASSYLAGGPYNEQFF.

The chain recombines TRBV25-1 with TRBJ2-6; TCRdb's assignment of TRBD1 cannot be checked, as there is no DNA. The CDR3 covers 16 residues. The germline gives CDR1 MGHDK, CDR2 SYGVNS. The CDR3: CASSMAGESGANVLTF. The entire variable domain, with the rest obtained from reference TRBV25-1 and TRBJ2-6, is as follows: EADIYQTPRYLVIGTGKKITLECSQTMGHDKMYWYQQDPGMELHLIHYSYGVNSTEKGDLSSESTVSRIRTEHFPLTLESARPSHTSQYLCASSMAGESGANVLTFGAGSRLTVL.